One and the same sample provided the 28 T cell receptor beta chains below, sequenced in a study of OX40 agonist ivuxolimab in advanced cancers. The method was immunoSEQ multiplex PCR; TCRdb's version includes in-frame clones alone and lacks a portion of them. In the table there are 100,000 to 120,000 clones, approximately 89% of which are singletons. The sequencing used CD4+ or CD8+ T cells sorted from blood, collected in a trial of the OX40 agonist ivuxolimab. These receptors originate from an adult with an advanced solid tumor such as melanoma, head and neck, liver or kidney cancer.

This chain uses TRBV18 with TRBJ1-1; the D gene is possibly TRBD1 (5 bases). This CDR3 spans 14 amino acids. In germline, CDR1 is KGHSH, CDR2 LQKENI. The germline V and J ends were trimmed by 3 bases and 1 base, with 9 bases remaining between them. CDR3 bases: TGTGCCAGCTCACCGGGACGGGGGAACACTGAAGCTTTCTTT. Encoded protein: CASSPGRGNTEAFF. The entire variable domain, with the rest obtained from reference TRBV18 and TRBJ1-1, is as follows: NAGVMQNPRHLVRRRGQEARLRCSPMKGHSHVYWYRQLPEEGLKFMVYLQKENIIDESGMPKERFSAEFPKEGPSILRIQQVVRGDSAAYFCASSPGRGNTEAFFGQGTRLTVV.

V gene TRBV15 combines with J gene TRBJ2-7; 8 positions match TRBD2. Germline V gene lookup returns CDR1 LNHNV and CDR2 YYDKDF (reference sequence). With V trimmed by 0 bases and J by 2 bases, 3 bases remained unmatched. CDR3 size: 15 residues. The CDR3 spells CATSRDDSGTYEQYF. CDR3 nucleotide sequence: TGTGCCACCAGCAGAGATGATAGCGGGACCTACGAGCAGTACTTC.

The chain joins TRBV19 to TRBJ1-5; 10 nucleotides align to TRBD1. The CDR3 extends over 15 amino acids. Germline-derived CDR1 and CDR2 are LNHDA and SQIVND (reference sequence). Unmatched junction bases numbered 7, after V lost 7 bases and J lost 4 bases. Here the CDR3 DNA reads TGTGCCAGTACCACCGGGACAGGGGCGAATCAGCCCCAGCATTTT. It yields the protein CASTTGTGANQPQHF.

The chain employs TRBV6-5 and TRBJ1-4; the D is unclear. The V gene lost 0 bases and the J gene lost 3 bases, with 5 bases spanning the gap. In germline, CDR1 is MNHEY, CDR2 SVGAGI. The CDR3 covers 14 residues. CDR3 region: CASSYSGSNEKLFF. Written as DNA, the CDR3 is TGTGCCAGCAGTTACTCAGGTTCTAATGAAAAACTGTTTTTT.

This clone has only one observation. The CDR3 region is CASSLGGEESYGYTF. The CDR3 DNA reads TGTGCCAGCAGTTTAGGAGGGGAGGAAAGCTATGGCTACACCTTC. The chain links TRBV28 to TRBJ1-2; D is perhaps TRBD1 (5 bases). CDR1 MDHEN and CDR2 SYDVKM come from the germline V gene. The CDR3 covers 15 residues. V dropped 2 bases and J dropped 4 bases, with 14 bases sitting between them.

This chain joins TRBV4-2 and TRBJ2-2; 7 positions match TRBD1. Trimming at V came to 0 bases and at J to 0 bases, leaving 7 bases not matched to a gene. CDR1 is LGHNA and CDR2 is YNFKEQ in the germline V gene. The CDR3 is made up of 18 amino acids. The CDR3 spells CASSQEKAGTANTGELFF. The CDR3 DNA reads as TGTGCCAGCAGCCAAGAAAAGGCCGGGACAGCGAACACCGGGGAGCTGTTTTTT.

The rearrangement links TRBV6-5 to TRBJ2-6, with D unclear. The CDR3 is 14 residues long. V was cut by 8 bases and J by 0 bases, with 8 bases left in between. Germline CDR1 reads MNHEY; CDR2 reads SVGAGI. The CDR3, as DNA: TGTGCCAGCCATACGGGCTCTGGGGCCAACGTCCTGACTTTC. As protein: CASHTGSGANVLTF.

The CDR3 nucleotides are TGTGCCAGCAGTCCCCCCAAAAACAACAATGAGCAGTTCTTC. Translated: CASSPPKNNNEQFF. This chain uses TRBV27 with TRBJ2-1; D gene ambiguous. Germline V CDR1 and CDR2: MNHEY, SMNVEV (reference sequence). Trimming removed 5 bases at V and 5 bases at J, with 13 bases between. The CDR3 runs to 14 residues.

The chain recombines TRBV28 with TRBJ2-5; 9 bases agree with TRBD2. This CDR3 is built from 15 residues. Germline-derived CDR1 and CDR2 are MDHEN and SYDVKM. After removal of 4 bases from V and 4 bases from J, the junction contained 7 bases not matched to a gene. CDR3 bases: TGTGCCAGCAGTTGGCCTAGCGGGACCGGAGAGACCCAGTACTTC. Its translation: CASSWPSGTGETQYF. Based on the CDR3 plus reference TRBV28 and TRBJ2-5, the full variable domain is DVKVTQSSRYLVKRTGEKVFLECVQDMDHENMFWYRQDPGLGLRLIYFSYDVKMKEKGDIPEGYSVSREKKERFSLILESASTNQTSMYLCASSWPSGTGETQYFGPGTRLLVL.

This chain connects TRBV19 to TRBJ1-1; no clear D. CDR1 and CDR2 (germline): LNHDA, SQIVND (reference sequence). Deletions cut 5 bases from V and 5 bases from J, with 18 bases between. The CDR3 loop spans 15 amino acids. CDR3 coding DNA: TGTGCCAGTAGTTTCCTGGGTAGGAGAGGGACTGAAGCTTTCTTT. Translating gives CASSFLGRRGTEAFF.

This clone appeared a single time. The chain uses TRBV19 and TRBJ1-2, with a tentative D call TRBD1 (6 bases). Germline loops: CDR1 LNHDA, CDR2 SQIVND (reference sequence). The CDR3 loop spans 15 amino acids. The ends were cut back, 5 bases at V and 4 bases at J, with 17 bases in the middle. As DNA, the CDR3 is TGTGCCAGTAGTCTACAGGGTTCGGGCGTCTATGGCTACACCTTC. It yields the protein CASSLQGSGVYGYTF.

This chain links TRBV7-2 with TRBJ1-5; D is unclear. This CDR3 has 14 residues. Deletions cut 0 bases from V and 6 bases from J, with 9 bases between. The germline CDR1 and CDR2 sequences are SGHTA and FQGNSA. CDR3 DNA: TGTGCCAGCAGCTTAGCTTGGGCGATTCAGCCCCAGCATTTT. Its protein is CASSLAWAIQPQHF.

The chain couples TRBV7-3 to TRBJ2-1; D could derive from TRBD1 or TRBD2 (5 bases each). The CDR3 is made up of 16 amino acids. The germline V gene has CDR1 SGHTA and CDR2 FQGTGA. Trimming took 2 bases from V and 4 from J, leaving 15 bases between them. CDR3 residues: CASSLVGPGLYNEQFF. The CDR3, as DNA: TGTGCCAGCAGCTTAGTGGGACCAGGATTATACAATGAGCAGTTCTTC.

J is TRBJ2-3 and V is TRBV19, with a tentative D call TRBD2 (5 bases). V dropped 4 bases and J dropped 2 bases, with 13 bases sitting between them. Looked up from germline, CDR1 is LNHDA and CDR2 is SQIVND (reference sequence). This CDR3 has 15 amino acids. CDR3 amino acids: CASSSGRQVTDTQYF. As DNA, the CDR3 is TGTGCCAGTAGTAGTGGGAGACAAGTCACAGATACGCAGTATTTT.

The rearrangement links TRBV2 to TRBJ2-5; TRBD1 or TRBD2 may be the D gene (5 bases each). This CDR3 has 16 amino acids. From germline, CDR1 is SNHLY and CDR2 FYNNEI. V was cut by 5 bases and J by 7 bases, with 23 bases left in between. CDR3 DNA sequence: TGTGCCAGCAGTCTACGTCCCGCGAGGGACGGGGCGACCCAGTACTTC. Translating it yields CASSLRPARDGATQYF. Using reference TRBV2 and TRBJ2-5 for the parts outside the CDR3, the full variable domain is EPEVTQTPSHQVTQMGQEVILRCVPISNHLYFYWYRQILGQKVEFLVSFYNNEISEKSEIFDDQFSVERPDGSNFTLKIRSTKLEDSAMYFCASSLRPARDGATQYFGPGTRLLVL.

This chain joins TRBV5-1 and TRBJ2-1, with D possibly TRBD2 on 5 matching bases. The CDR3 has 13 amino acids. Germline values: CDR1 SGHRS, CDR2 YFSETQ. The V and J ends lost 7 bases and 6 bases respectively, with 14 bases between them. The CDR3 spells CASRADFLNEQFF. For the CDR3, the DNA is TGCGCCAGCCGCGCGGACTTTCTCAATGAGCAGTTCTTC.

This clone was recorded a few times. The V gene is TRBV28, the J gene TRBJ1-2, with D possibly matching TRBD1 (5 bases). Germline V gene sequence: CDR1 MDHEN, CDR2 SYDVKM. Trimming pared 6 bases from V and 4 bases from J, leaving 12 bases between. This CDR3 is built from 13 residues. CDR3 bases: TGTGCCAGCAGCCCAGGGAGGCGCTATGGCTACACCTTC. This translates into CASSPGRRYGYTF.

This chain joins TRBV15 and TRBJ2-5; weak D call: TRBD1 (5 bases). This CDR3 region has 15 residues. Germline V gene data show CDR1 as LNHNV and CDR2 as YYDKDF (reference sequence). Trimming left V 0 bases short and J 0 bases short, with 8 bases between. Written as DNA, the CDR3 is TGTGCCACCAGCAGAGAGGCAGGGTACCAAGAGACCCAGTACTTC. This codes for CATSREAGYQETQYF.

The V call is TRBV4-1, the J call TRBJ1-3; TRBD1 might be the D (5 bases). In germline, CDR1 is MGHRA, CDR2 YSYEKL. The CDR3 spans 17 residues. V was pared by 0 bases and J by 3 bases, with 15 bases between. CDR3 coding DNA: TGCGCCAGCAGCCAAGAAAGGGGTCAAAGCAGTGGAAACACCATATATTTT. This codes for CASSQERGQSSGNTIYF.

This chain joins TRBV7-2 and TRBJ2-2, with D perhaps matching TRBD2 (6 bases). Germline V CDR1 and CDR2: SGHTA, FQGNSA. The CDR3 runs 15 residues. The V end lost 3 bases, the J end lost 7 bases, and 15 bases lay between the germline ends. The CDR3, as DNA: TGTGCCAGCAGCTTTTTGGCGGGGAATATCGGGGAGCTGTTTTTT. Encoded protein: CASSFLAGNIGELFF. The full variable domain, rest sourced from reference TRBV7-2 and TRBJ2-2, is GAGVSQSPSNKVTEKGKDVELRCDPISGHTALYWYRQSLGQGLEFLIYFQGNSAPDKSGLPSDRFSAERTGGSVSTLTIQRTQQEDSAVYLCASSFLAGNIGELFFGEGSRLTVL.

The genes are TRBV9 and TRBJ1-2, with D unclear. The germline V and J ends were trimmed by 0 bases and 4 bases, with 7 bases remaining between them. Germline V gene data show CDR1 as SGDLS and CDR2 as YYNGEE. CDR3 length: 13 residues. In DNA form, the CDR3 reads TGTGCCAGCAGCGTAGAACAGAGCTATGGCTACACCTTC. Translated, it gives CASSVEQSYGYTF.

The chain recombines TRBV6-6 with TRBJ1-5; D not resolved. The V end was cut by 6 bases, the J end by 0 bases, with 12 bases between. The CDR3 consists of 15 residues. Germline CDR1 reads MNHNY; CDR2 reads SVGAGI (reference sequence). Here the CDR3 reads CASRLSGDSNQPQHF. The CDR3 coding sequence is TGTGCCAGCAGATTGTCAGGAGATAGCAATCAGCCCCAGCATTTT.

This clone has only one observation. DNA for the CDR3: TGCGCCAGCAGCGCAAGAGGGCCTACCATGGGTCAGCCCCAGCATTTT. Protein: CASSARGPTMGQPQHF. The chain links TRBV10-1 to TRBJ1-5; D gene uncertain. V was clipped by 6 bases and J by 6 bases, with 21 bases between them. The CDR3 spans 16 residues. The germline V gene encodes CDR1 WNHNN and CDR2 SYGVQD (reference sequence).

This chain uses TRBV6-1 with TRBJ1-5, with no clear D. The CDR3 is made up of 15 amino acids. The germline V gene has CDR1 MNHNS and CDR2 SASEGT. Trimming stripped 2 bases from V and 0 bases from J, with 8 bases between. The CDR3 here is CASSEQVHSNQPQHF. CDR3 DNA: TGTGCCAGCAGTGAACAGGTTCATAGCAATCAGCCCCAGCATTTT.

The chain's CDR3 is CASSERGQPQHF. The CDR3 nucleotides are TGTGCCAGCAGTGAACGAGGTCAGCCCCAGCATTTT. This chain uses TRBV6-1 with TRBJ1-5; D remains unclear. The CDR3 covers 12 residues. Trimming removed 2 bases at V and 6 bases at J, with 5 bases between. CDR1 and CDR2 from the germline V gene are MNHNS and SASEGT.

The rearrangement links TRBV28 to TRBJ2-1; TRBD2 matches 10 bases. Germline V gives CDR1 MDHEN, CDR2 SYDVKM. The V gene end was trimmed by 4 bases and the J gene end by 5 bases; junction bases not matched to a gene: 8. This CDR3 has 16 residues. The CDR3 here is CASSSLGAGGHNEQFF. The CDR3 DNA sequence: TGTGCCAGCAGTTCCTTAGGAGCGGGGGGGCACAATGAGCAGTTCTTC. Filled out from reference TRBV28 and TRBJ2-1, the complete variable domain reads DVKVTQSSRYLVKRTGEKVFLECVQDMDHENMFWYRQDPGLGLRLIYFSYDVKMKEKGDIPEGYSVSREKKERFSLILESASTNQTSMYLCASSSLGAGGHNEQFFGPGTRLTVL.

The chain has TRBV27 and TRBJ2-7, with 9 bases identical to TRBD1. V lost 3 bases to trimming and J lost 4 bases; unmatched junction nucleotides: 7. Germline CDR1 reads MNHEY; CDR2 reads SMNVEV (reference sequence). This CDR3 is 15 amino acids long. CDR3 in amino acids: CASSFRRQGGYEQYF. The CDR3 DNA reads TGTGCCAGCAGTTTTCGGAGACAGGGGGGATACGAGCAGTACTTC.

The chain has TRBV4-1 and TRBJ1-1, with D possibly TRBD1 on 5 matching bases. Per germline, CDR1 MGHRA and CDR2 YSYEKL. V was pared by 0 bases and J by 1 base, with 9 bases between. The CDR3 is 15 amino acids. The CDR3 DNA reads as TGCGCCAGCAGCCAAGATCGGGGGAGGAACACTGAAGCTTTCTTT. Protein: CASSQDRGRNTEAFF.